Shown below are 11 T cell receptor beta chains from a single sample sequenced in a study of T cells in narcolepsy. This table comes from immunoSEQ multiplex PCR, and its TCRdb copy is limited to in-frame clones, with some not included. The top ten hold about 21% of the sample, which has 6,500 to 8,500 clones, around two thirds seen once. Sequenced: CD45RA- memory CD8+ T cells from PBMCs. These receptors all come from a human donor with narcolepsy.

The CDR3 protein is CASSISQGWTEAFF. The CDR3 DNA sequence: TGTGCCAGTAGTATATCGCAGGGGTGGACTGAAGCTTTCTTT. This rearrangement joins TRBV19 to TRBJ1-1; possibly TRBD1 for D (6 bases). The CDR3 has 14 amino acids. The V end was cut by 2 bases, the J end by 5 bases, with 12 bases between. The germline CDR1 and CDR2 sequences are LNHDA and SQIVND (reference sequence).

The chain uses TRBV28 and TRBJ1-1; tentative D call: TRBD1 (5 bases). The germline V and J ends were trimmed by 4 bases and 3 bases, with 18 bases remaining between them. The CDR3 covers 16 residues. Germline V lookup: CDR1 MDHEN, CDR2 SYDVKM. This CDR3 reads CASSSGHLIRDTEAFF. The CDR3 nucleotides are TGTGCCAGCAGTTCCGGACATTTGATTAGGGACACTGAAGCTTTCTTT.

The V call is TRBV2, the J call TRBJ2-7; D not certain. CDR1 is SNHLY and CDR2 is FYNNEI in the germline V gene. Trimming removed 4 bases at V and 2 bases at J, with 12 bases between. The CDR3 is 14 residues long. The CDR3 sequence: CASSGSFRPYEQYF. Written as DNA, the CDR3 is TGTGCCAGCAGTGGCAGTTTTCGTCCCTACGAGCAGTACTTC. Supplemented by reference TRBV2 and TRBJ2-7, the full variable domain reads EPEVTQTPSHQVTQMGQEVILRCVPISNHLYFYWYRQILGQKVEFLVSFYNNEISEKSEIFDDQFSVERPDGSNFTLKIRSTKLEDSAMYFCASSGSFRPYEQYFGPGTRLTVT.

This clone is a singleton in its sample. J is TRBJ1-1 and V is TRBV7-2; 7 bases line up with TRBD1. Germline CDR1 SGHTA, CDR2 FQGNSA. With V trimmed by 6 bases and J by 1 base, 11 bases remained unmatched. The CDR3 has 16 residues. The CDR3 here is CASRINRYRGNTEAFF. In DNA form, the CDR3 reads TGTGCCAGCAGAATAAATCGATACAGGGGGAACACTGAAGCTTTCTTT.

The chain uses TRBV11-3 and TRBJ1-6; unclear D gene. The V gene lost 4 bases and the J gene lost 5 bases, with 9 bases spanning the gap. The CDR3 totals 14 residues. Germline V lookup: CDR1 SGHNT, CDR2 YENEEA. CDR3 bases: TGTGCCAGCAGCTACCGGGCCGATAATTCACCCCTCCACTTT. This codes for CASSYRADNSPLHF.

The chain links TRBV6-4 to TRBJ2-3; 13 nucleotides match TRBD2. In germline, CDR1 is MRHNA, CDR2 SNTAGT. The CDR3 covers 16 residues. Unmatched junction bases numbered 1, after V lost 2 bases and J lost 2 bases. This CDR3 is CASSDTSGGATDTQYF. The CDR3 DNA is TGTGCCAGCAGTGACACTAGCGGGGGGGCCACAGATACGCAGTATTTT.

By share, this clone ranks as medium-sized. The V call is TRBV19, the J call TRBJ1-1; D is unclear. Germline CDR1 LNHDA, CDR2 SQIVND (reference sequence). The CDR3 loop spans 12 amino acids. With 8 bases removed from V and 7 bases from J, the gap between germline ends came to 14 bases. This CDR3 is CASGLQGREAFF. As DNA, the CDR3 is TGTGCCAGTGGATTACAAGGGCGTGAAGCTTTCTTT.

The chain is built from TRBV6-1 and TRBJ1-6; no clear D. The CDR3 has 14 amino acids. Germline V CDR1 and CDR2: MNHNS, SASEGT. With 3 bases removed from V and 5 bases from J, the gap between germline ends came to 8 bases. In DNA, the CDR3 is TGTGCCAGCAGTGACTCCCAAGATAATTCACCCCTCCACTTT. Its protein product is CASSDSQDNSPLHF.

The table lists this clone with a few counts. This rearrangement joins TRBV7-9 to TRBJ2-5, with a possible D match to TRBD1 (5 bases). This CDR3 is built from 14 residues. Germline values: CDR1 SEHNR, CDR2 FQNEAQ (reference sequence). V was trimmed by 5 bases and J by 13 bases, leaving 23 bases between them. Here the CDR3 DNA reads TGTGCCAGCAGCCCCTTGGTTAGGGGCCCGACGGGGTACTTC. Protein: CASSPLVRGPTGYF. Full variable domain (remainder filled in from reference TRBV7-9 and TRBJ2-5): DTGVSQNPRHKITKRGQNVTFRCDPISEHNRLYWYRQTLGQGPEFLTYFQNEAQLEKSRLLSDRFSAERPKGSFSTLEIQRTEQGDSAMYLCASSPLVRGPTGYFGPGTRLLVL.

Only a few counts were recorded for this clone. The rearrangement joins TRBV7-9 to TRBJ2-1; 16 positions agree with TRBD2. CDR3 size: 17 residues. The germline V gene has CDR1 SEHNR and CDR2 FQNEAQ (reference sequence). V was clipped by 5 bases and J by 4 bases; unmatched bases: 5. The DNA of the CDR3 is TGTGCCAGCAGCGGACCGGGACTAGCGGGGGGGTACAATGAGCAGTTCTTC. Amino acid sequence: CASSGPGLAGGYNEQFF.

This clone was counted between two and nine times. A single base is all that separates this from a far larger clone, so a read error is likely. The sample holds other DNA sequences that translate to the same CDR3. The V gene is TRBV7-7, the J gene TRBJ2-3, with D perhaps being TRBD1 or TRBD2 (5 bases each). The germline V gene has CDR1 SSHAT and CDR2 FNYEAQ (reference sequence). CDR3 length: 13 residues. The CDR3, as DNA: TGTGCTAGCAGCTTAGAGGGGACAGATACGCAGTATTTT. This gives the protein CASSLEGTDTQYF.